This T cell receptor beta chain was sequenced during a study of STAT5B mutations in CD4+ large granular lymphocyte leukemia. Study results and limitations: About a quarter of private leukemic clonotypes occurred rarely in other patients' non-leukemic repertoires.

Assay: immunoSEQ multiplex PCR; the TCRdb copy retains only in-frame clones and omits some. The sample lists some 5,700 clones; roughly 80% were seen once. In regard to this clone: Its antigen is still unknown.

The sequence derives from a man older than 75 with CD4+ T-cell large granular lymphocyte leukemia. The sequencing input was PBMCs.

Here the CDR3 reads CASSQPGGGETQYF. In nucleotides, the CDR3 is TGCGCCAGCAGCCAACCGGGCGGGGGGGAGACCCAGTACTTC. V gene TRBV4-3 combines with J gene TRBJ2-5; 8 bases match TRBD2. CDR1 LGHNA and CDR2 YSLEER come from the germline V gene. There are 14 residues in the CDR3. J was trimmed by 5 bases and V by 2 bases; bases with no gene match: 4.